A selection of T cell receptor beta chains follows, all from one sample in a study of response to subunit inactivated influenza vaccine. TCRdb ran MiXCR on the RT-PCR reads and lists one entry per CDR3 protein. Of 290,000 or so distinct CDR3 sequences in the sample, roughly 20% were seen once. This specimen consisted of PBMCs from blood, obtained 21 months after vaccination. The receptors derive from a man between 50 and 75 years old who received an inactivated influenza vaccine. The CDR3 runs from the conserved cysteine through the conserved F or W. Fields, in order: V gene, J gene, clone size, D gene, CDR3 DNA, CDR3 protein. D genes are given only for firm matches. Not all rows give a size; the values are once, few, many and, for expanded clones, a class.

>TRBV3-1|TRBJ1-5|.|.
TGTGCCAGCAGCCAAAACAGGGATCAGCCCCAGCATTTT
CASSQNRDQPQHF
>TRBV4-1|TRBJ2-1|.|TRBD2
TGCGCCAGCAGCCGCCAGACTCGGCTAGCGGGGGGTCTGGAGTTCTTC
CASSRQTRLAGGLEFF
>TRBV7-8|TRBJ2-1|.|TRBD1
TGTGCCAGCAGGACGGACAGGGGCTACTACAATGAGCAGTTCTTC
CASRTDRGYYNEQFF
>TRBV5-1|TRBJ2-7|.|.
TGCGCCAGCAGCTTTTCTCAAAAGGGCGAGCAGTACTTC
CASSFSQKGEQYF
>TRBV3-1|TRBJ1-2|few|TRBD1
TGTGCCAGCAGCCGGGACAGGGAGAGCAGCTACACCTTC
CASSRDRESSYTF
>TRBV20-1|TRBJ2-3|.|TRBD2
TGCAGTGCTAGTGCTAGCGGTAGCACAGATACGCAGTATTTT
CSASASGSTDTQYF
>TRBV5-1|TRBJ2-2|.|TRBD2
TGCGCCAGCAGCTTGGTGGGGTCCGGGACTAGCGGACCGGGGACCGGGGAGCTGTTTTTT
CASSLVGSGTSGPGTGELFF
>TRBV21-1|TRBJ1-5|.|.
.
CASSKVGVGGGNQPQHF
>TRBV15|TRBJ1-1|.|.
TGTGCCACCAGCAGGTCGTGGCAGAGGAACACTGAAGCTTTCTTT
CATSRSWQRNTEAFF
>TRBV9|TRBJ2-7|.|TRBD2
TGTGCCAGCAGCGTAGGAAGCGGGAGTAGCGACGAGCAGTACTTC
CASSVGSGSSDEQYF
>TRBV15|TRBJ1-4|few|.
TGTGCCACCAGCAGAGATATCACAGATAATGAAAAACTGTTTTTT
CATSRDITDNEKLFF
>TRBV28|TRBJ1-5|many|.
TGTGCCAGCAGTTTAGAGACAGGTTTGAATCAGCCCCAGCATTTT
CASSLETGLNQPQHF
>TRBV29-1|TRBJ2-3|many|TRBD2
TGCAGCGGCCTCCTAGCGGGAGGGCCGTCAGATACGCAGTATTTT
CSGLLAGGPSDTQYF
>TRBV3-1|TRBJ1-2|.|.
TGTGCCAGCAGCCAATTGGCCAGGCCGCGGGGGTACTATGGCTACACCTTC
CASSQLARPRGYYGYTF
>TRBV11-2|TRBJ1-5|many|.
TGTGCCAGCAGCTTAGCTAACAATCAGCCCCAGCATTTT
CASSLANNQPQHF
>TRBV12-3/TRBV12-4|TRBJ1-2|few|.
TGTGCCAGCAGTCCAACCCCTCCAGGGCCGTATGGCTACACCTTC
CASSPTPPGPYGYTF
>TRBV20-1|TRBJ1-4|many|.
TGCAGTGCGCCCCCGGGGCAGAACGCAACTAATGAAAAACTGTTTTTT
CSAPPGQNATNEKLFF
>TRBV7-2|TRBJ2-1|.|TRBD1
TGTGCCAGCAGCCTCCGGGACAGGGCCCGCAATGAGCAGTTCTTC
CASSLRDRARNEQFF
>TRBV2|TRBJ2-7|.|.
TGTGCCAGCAGTGATGTGACAACCTCCTACGAGCAGTACTTC
CASSDVTTSYEQYF
>TRBV5-1|TRBJ2-2|.|TRBD2
TGCGCCAGCAGCTGGAACTTAGCGGGGGGCATCACCGGGGAGCTGTTTTTT
CASSWNLAGGITGELFF
>TRBV7-2|TRBJ2-1|few|.
TGTGCCAGCAGCTTAGTACCCCTTGCCCCCAGCAATGAGCAGTTCTTC
CASSLVPLAPSNEQFF
>TRBV7-6|TRBJ2-1|many|TRBD2
TGTGCCAGCAGCTTGACTAGCGGGGGCCTAAACAATGAGCAGTTCTTC
CASSLTSGGLNNEQFF
>TRBV9|TRBJ1-1|.|.
TGTGCCAGCAGCGGTGAGGGCAGGACTGAAGCTTTCTTT
CASSGEGRTEAFF
>TRBV10-3|TRBJ1-2|few|.
TGTGCCATCACGGCAGGAGATATCTATGGCTACACCTTC
CAITAGDIYGYTF
>TRBV29-1|TRBJ2-1|.|.
TGCAGCGTAGGACTTAAAGACGGTGAGCAGTTCTTC
CSVGLKDGEQFF
>TRBV6-1|TRBJ2-3|few|TRBD2
TGTGCCAGCCGCCGGCGGGGGAACACAGATACGCAGTATTTT
CASRRRGNTDTQYF
>TRBV7-2|TRBJ2-7|.|.
TGTGCCAGCAGCCGACCGGGACTCGACTACGGGCAGTACTTC
CASSRPGLDYGQYF
>TRBV25-1|TRBJ1-2|many|TRBD1
TGTGCCAGCAGTGAATCGGGACAGGCTCGTTTCACCTTC
CASSESGQARFTF
>TRBV10-3|TRBJ1-4|few|.
TGTGCCACACAGGGAGCAACCCAGGAAAAACTGTTTTTT
CATQGATQEKLFF
>TRBV28|TRBJ1-2|once|TRBD1
TGTGCCAGCAGGCGCTCCGGGGACAGAGGCTACACCTTC
CASRRSGDRGYTF
>TRBV20-1|TRBJ2-1|many|TRBD2
TGCAGTGCTAAGCGGGGGGTAAACTACAATGAGCAGTTCTTC
CSAKRGVNYNEQFF
>TRBV20-1|TRBJ1-5|many|.
TGCAGTGCTAGTGTGGTGTCAGGGGCTTCTAGCAATCAGCCCCAGCATTTT
CSASVVSGASSNQPQHF
>TRBV6-1|TRBJ2-7|few|TRBD2
TGTGCCAGCAGACCCGGGACTAGCGGCCCCTACGAGCAGTACTTC
CASRPGTSGPYEQYF
>TRBV10-3|TRBJ1-5|.|TRBD1
TGTGCCATCAGTGATCAGGACAGGGGTAGCAATCAGCCCCAGCATTTT
CAISDQDRGSNQPQHF
>TRBV24-1|TRBJ2-3|.|TRBD1
TGTGCCACCAGTGATACCAGGACAGGGTCGGCAGATACGCAGTATTTT
CATSDTRTGSADTQYF
>TRBV4-1|TRBJ1-2|few|.
TGCGCCAGCAGCCAGAGTACGGGGTATGACTACACCTTC
CASSQSTGYDYTF
>TRBV10-1|TRBJ1-2|.|.
TGCGCCAGCGAAGTGGGACCAATAGTCGGGAACCCGAAGACTAACTATGGCTACACCTTC
CASEVGPIVGNPKTNYGYTF
>TRBV7-9|TRBJ1-2|few|.
TGTGCCAGCAGCCCCGGTGCTGGCTACACCTTC
CASSPGAGYTF
>TRBV29-1|TRBJ2-7|few|TRBD2
TGCAGCGTAGAAACTTGGACTAGCGGGACCTACGAGCAGTACTTC
CSVETWTSGTYEQYF
>TRBV20-1|TRBJ2-5|.|.
TGCAGTGCTAGAGATTCCAACAGGGTGCAAGAGACCCAGTACTTC
CSARDSNRVQETQYF
>TRBV29-1|TRBJ2-2|.|.
TGCAGCGTGAGGGGAGACACCGGGGAGCTGTTTTTT
CSVRGDTGELFF
>TRBV12-3/TRBV12-4|TRBJ1-1|.|.
TGTGCCAGCAGTGAAGGGGGAGGGAACACTGAAGCTTTCTTT
CASSEGGGNTEAFF
>TRBV21-1|TRBJ2-3|few|.
TGTGCCAGCAGCAAAGCGTTCCGGGGGGGCCGCGATACGCAGTATTTT
CASSKAFRGGRDTQYF
>TRBV27|TRBJ2-7|.|TRBD2
TGTGCCAGCAGTTTACTAGGCGGGAGGGCCGCGGGCGAGCAGTACTTC
CASSLLGGRAAGEQYF
>TRBV5-1|TRBJ2-5|.|.
TGCGCCAGCAGCCCGGGTTTTAGGGCCCAAGAGACCCAGTACTTC
CASSPGFRAQETQYF
>TRBV7-2|TRBJ1-5|many|TRBD1
TGTGCCAGCAGCTTAGTAGGGACAGGGGCAAATCAGCCCCAGCATTTT
CASSLVGTGANQPQHF